Described below is a single T cell receptor (beta chain) sequence and its context. Its target is unknown. Investigators spread the genomic DNA of each subset evenly over several immunoSEQ plates. Measured with immunoSEQ multiplex PCR; TCRdb has only the in-frame clones, and not every one. The sample carries roughly 2.2 million clones, approximately 90% recorded once. The data are from a study of shared clonotypes between healthy human individuals. General study findings and limits: Sequencing of the sorted subsets was shown by rarefaction to be incomplete despite large depth. Since donors were few, the genetic and exposure-history diversity represented was limited. Shared clonotypes: roughly 4.7% naive CD4, about 3.3% naive CD8, about 2.5% memory CD4, 0.35% to 0.5% memory CD8.

Material for sequencing was naive CD4+ T cells from PBMCs. Documented subset: CD45RA+ positively selected. This sequence originates from a man younger than 30 in good health. Some clones in this sample may be carry-over from other donors' samples.

The CDR3 loop reads CASSPSVGTLNTEAFF. The DNA of the CDR3 is TGTGCCAGCAGCCCTTCTGTAGGGACGTTGAACACTGAAGCTTTCTTT. The chain recombines TRBV6-4 with TRBJ1-1, with D maybe TRBD1 (5 bases). Germline assignment: CDR1 MRHNA and CDR2 SNTAGT. V gave up 6 bases and J gave up 0 bases, with 17 bases separating them. This CDR3 has 16 amino acids.